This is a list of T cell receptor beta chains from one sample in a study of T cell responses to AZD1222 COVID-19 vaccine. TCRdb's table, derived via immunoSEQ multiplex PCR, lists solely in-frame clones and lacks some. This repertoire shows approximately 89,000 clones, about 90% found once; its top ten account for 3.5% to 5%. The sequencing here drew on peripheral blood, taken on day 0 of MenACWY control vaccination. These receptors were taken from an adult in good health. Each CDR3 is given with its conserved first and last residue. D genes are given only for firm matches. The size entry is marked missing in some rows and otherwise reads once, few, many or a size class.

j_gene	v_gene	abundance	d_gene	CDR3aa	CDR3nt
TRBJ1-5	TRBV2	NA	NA	CASRKEEGQPQHF	TGTGCCAGCCGAAAGGAGGAAGGGCAGCCCCAGCATTTT
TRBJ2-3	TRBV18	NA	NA	CASSPVRGPDTQYF	TGTGCCAGCTCACCTGTCCGGGGCCCAGATACGCAGTATTTT
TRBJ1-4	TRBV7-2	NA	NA	CASSFGHLNEKLFF	TGTGCCAGCAGCTTTGGACACCTTAATGAAAAACTGTTTTTT
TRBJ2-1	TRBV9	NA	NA	CASSVEPDYNEQFF	TGTGCCAGCAGCGTAGAACCCGACTACAATGAGCAGTTCTTC
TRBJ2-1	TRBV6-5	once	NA	CASSLGDEQFF	TGTGCCAGCTCCCTCGGGGATGAGCAGTTCTTC
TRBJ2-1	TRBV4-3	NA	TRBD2	CASSQDTVLAGAYNEQFF	TGCGCCAGCAGCCAAGATACGGTACTAGCGGGAGCCTACAATGAGCAGTTCTTC
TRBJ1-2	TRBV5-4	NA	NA	CASSSGGISQYGYTF	TGTGCCAGCAGCTCGGGGGGGATCTCCCAGTATGGCTACACCTTC
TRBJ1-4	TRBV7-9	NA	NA	CASSVSGGRANEKLFF	TGTGCCAGCAGCGTGTCGGGGGGACGGGCTAATGAAAAACTGTTTTTT
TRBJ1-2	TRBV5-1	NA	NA	CASSYNRQYGYTF	TGCGCCAGCAGTTATAATCGACAGTATGGCTACACCTTC
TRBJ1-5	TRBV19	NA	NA	CASSISWQVNQPQHF	TGTGCCAGTAGTATTAGCTGGCAGGTTAATCAGCCCCAGCATTTT
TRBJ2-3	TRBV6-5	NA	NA	CASSLRVATDTQYF	TGTGCCAGCAGTTTGAGAGTTGCCACAGATACGCAGTATTTT
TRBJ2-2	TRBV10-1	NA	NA	CASRAIRGSGELFF	TGCGCCAGTCGGGCCATCAGAGGCTCCGGGGAGCTGTTTTTT
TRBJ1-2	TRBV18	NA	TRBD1	CASSPVTGNRNYGYTF	TGTGCCAGCTCACCTGTGACAGGGAATAGAAACTATGGCTACACCTTC
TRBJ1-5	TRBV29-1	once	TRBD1	CSVGGQGTSTQHF	TGCAGCGTTGGGGGACAGGGGACAAGCACCCAGCATTTT
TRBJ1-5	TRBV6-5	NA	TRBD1	CASSPGGDRNQPQHF	TGTGCCAGCAGTCCAGGGGGGGATCGCAATCAGCCCCAGCATTTT
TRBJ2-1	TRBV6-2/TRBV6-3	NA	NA	CASSTRPFSYNEQFF	TGTGCCAGCAGTACCAGACCCTTCTCCTACAATGAGCAGTTCTTC
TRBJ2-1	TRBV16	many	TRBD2	CASSQGLAGANEQFF	TGTGCCAGCAGCCAGGGACTAGCGGGGGCGAATGAGCAGTTCTTC
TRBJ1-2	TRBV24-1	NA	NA	CATSGWGYYGYTF	TGTGCCACCAGTGGATGGGGGTACTATGGCTACACCTTC
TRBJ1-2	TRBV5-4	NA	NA	CASSFVSVVSYGYTF	TGTGCCAGCAGCTTTGTGAGCGTAGTTAGCTATGGCTACACCTTC
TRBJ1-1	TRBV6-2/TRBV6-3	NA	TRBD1	CASSPTGLNTEAFF	TGTGCCAGCAGCCCGACAGGGTTGAACACTGAAGCTTTCTTT
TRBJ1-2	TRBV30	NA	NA	CVGHSRGDYGYTF	TGTGTCGGCCACTCCAGGGGCGACTATGGCTACACCTTC
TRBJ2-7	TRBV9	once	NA	CASSARDYFYDEQYF	TGTGCCAGCAGCGCACGAGACTATTTCTACGATGAGCAGTACTTC
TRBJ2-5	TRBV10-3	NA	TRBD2	CAISEEGLAGAGETQYF	TGTGCCATCAGTGAGGAGGGATTAGCGGGAGCCGGAGAGACCCAGTACTTC
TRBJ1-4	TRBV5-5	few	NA	CASSLSREGEKLFF	TGTGCCAGCAGCTTGTCCAGGGAAGGAGAAAAACTGTTTTTT
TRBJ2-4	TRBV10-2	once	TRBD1	CASSRQGSNIQYF	TGCGCCAGCAGTAGACAGGGATCGAACATTCAGTACTTC
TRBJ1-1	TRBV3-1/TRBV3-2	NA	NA	CASSPGHQGTEAFF	TGTGCCAGCAGCCCGGGACACCAAGGGACTGAAGCTTTCTTT
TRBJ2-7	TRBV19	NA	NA	CASLRGEQYF	TGTGCCAGTCTCCGGGGGGAGCAGTACTTC
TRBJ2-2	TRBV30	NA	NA	CAWSVSARPNTGELFF	TGTGCCTGGAGTGTAAGCGCTAGGCCGAACACCGGGGAGCTGTTTTTT
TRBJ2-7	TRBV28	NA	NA	CASGYEQYF	TGTGCCAGCGGATACGAGCAGTACTTC
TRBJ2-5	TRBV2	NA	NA	CASKEGHQETQYF	TGTGCCAGCAAGGAGGGGCACCAAGAGACCCAGTACTTC
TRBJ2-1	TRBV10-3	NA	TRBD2	CATTLAGGDEQFF	TGTGCCACCACCCTAGCGGGAGGCGATGAGCAGTTCTTC
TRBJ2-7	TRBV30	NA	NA	CAWGTDSYEQYF	TGTGCCTGGGGGACCGACTCCTACGAGCAGTACTTC
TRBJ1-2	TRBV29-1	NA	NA	CSVAVSDGDYGYTF	TGCAGCGTGGCAGTTTCCGACGGGGACTATGGCTACACCTTC
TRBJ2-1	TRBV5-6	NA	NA	CASTPRPPYNEQFF	TGTGCCAGCACCCCTCGCCCGCCCTACAATGAGCAGTTCTTC
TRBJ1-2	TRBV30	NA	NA	CAYTQMSYGYTF	TGTGCCTACACACAGATGTCCTATGGCTACACCTTC
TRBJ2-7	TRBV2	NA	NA	CASKGQALSHEQYF	TGTGCCAGCAAGGGCCAAGCGTTGAGCCACGAGCAGTACTTC
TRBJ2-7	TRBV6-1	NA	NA	CASSEPYEQYF	TGTGCCAGCAGTGAACCCTACGAGCAGTACTTC
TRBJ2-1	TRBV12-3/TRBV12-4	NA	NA	CASNQMGEQFF	TGTGCCAGCAACCAGATGGGAGAGCAGTTCTTC
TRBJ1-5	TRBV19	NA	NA	CASSIFTGRGNQPQHF	TGTGCCAGTAGTATCTTTACAGGGAGAGGGAATCAGCCCCAGCATTTT
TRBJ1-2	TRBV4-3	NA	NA	CASSQDPGQGGYGYTF	TGCGCCAGCAGCCAAGATCCCGGCCAGGGTGGATATGGCTACACCTTC
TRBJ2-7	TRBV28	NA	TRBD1	CASSQYRQGSSYEQYF	TGTGCCAGCAGTCAATATCGACAGGGGAGCTCCTACGAGCAGTACTTC
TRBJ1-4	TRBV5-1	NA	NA	CACSLASNEKLFF	TGCGCCTGTTCCCTCGCGTCTAATGAAAAACTGTTTTTT
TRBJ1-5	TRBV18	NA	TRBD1	CASSPLGQSAGNQPQHF	TGTGCCAGCTCACCACTGGGACAGTCAGCAGGAAATCAGCCCCAGCATTTT
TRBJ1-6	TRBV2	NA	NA	CASINFEPGSHSPLHF	TGTGCCAGCATCAATTTTGAGCCGGGGTCGCATTCACCCCTCCACTTT
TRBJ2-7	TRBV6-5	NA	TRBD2	CASRLTSGTYEQYF	TGTGCCAGCAGGCTAACTAGCGGAACCTACGAGCAGTACTTC
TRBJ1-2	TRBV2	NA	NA	CASSVQDGNYGYTF	TGTGCCAGCAGTGTTCAGGACGGAAACTATGGCTACACCTTC
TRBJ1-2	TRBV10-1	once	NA	CASPTGSQYDRPSIFYGYTF	TGCGCCAGCCCGACGGGATCGCAGTACGACAGGCCCTCGATTTTCTATGGCTACACCTTC
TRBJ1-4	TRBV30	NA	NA	CARGERNEKLFF	TGTGCCAGAGGGGAAAGGAATGAAAAACTGTTTTTT
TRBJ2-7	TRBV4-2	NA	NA	CASSQELVSYEQYF	TGTGCCAGCAGCCAAGAGCTTGTGTCCTACGAGCAGTACTTC
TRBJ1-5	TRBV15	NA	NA	CATSGGDQPQHF	TGTGCCACCAGCGGCGGGGATCAGCCCCAGCATTTT
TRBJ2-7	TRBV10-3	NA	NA	CAIRANSYEQYF	TGTGCCATCAGGGCGAACTCCTACGAGCAGTACTTC
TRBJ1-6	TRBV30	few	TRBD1	CAWTPRDRSSYNSPLHF	TGTGCCTGGACCCCCCGGGACAGGAGCTCCTATAATTCACCCCTCCACTTT
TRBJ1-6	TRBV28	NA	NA	CASSVTDSPLHF	TGTGCCAGCAGTGTGACGGATTCACCCCTCCACTTT